Below are 14 T cell receptor beta chains sequenced from a single sample in a study of CD8 T cells in Susac syndrome. RNA in amounts of roughly 0.5 to 1 ug was reverse transcribed with random hexamers. TCRdb passed the immunoSEQ multiplex PCR reads through MiXCR, listing each CDR3 protein once. The profile covers about 190,000 distinct CDR3 sequences, with 85% to 95% appearing a single time and 0.08% to 0.11% taken by the ten largest. The sample was CD4+ T cells from PBMCs. These receptors came from a human donor in good health.

This clonotype is a singleton in its sample. V is TRBV29-1 and J is TRBJ1-1; weak D call: TRBD1 (6 bases). This CDR3 spans 11 amino acids. In germline, CDR1 is SQVTM, CDR2 ANQGSEA. Trimming stripped 3 bases from V and 11 bases from J, with 13 bases between. DNA of the CDR3: TGCAGCGTTGAGAGGGGAACAGGGGCTTTCTTT. Its translation: CSVERGTGAFF.

The chain couples TRBV5-4 to TRBJ2-5, with 9 positions matching TRBD2. This CDR3 region has 17 residues. Unmatched junction bases numbered 13, after V lost 4 bases and J lost 3 bases. Per the germline V gene, CDR1 is SGHNT and CDR2 is YYREEE (reference sequence). For the CDR3, the DNA is TGTGCCAGCAGCGCGGAGCCCGGGACTAGCAGCAAAGAGACCCAGTACTTC. Its protein is CASSAEPGTSSKETQYF.

This clonotype was found once. V usage is TRBV5-1 and J usage is TRBJ1-2, with TRBD1 identical over 9 bases. The CDR3 sequence is 16 residues long. V trimming: 4 bases; J trimming: 4 bases; junction bases outside the gene matches: 11. Germline V gene lookup returns CDR1 SGHRS and CDR2 YFSETQ. The CDR3 bases are TGCGCCAGCAGCCCCGGACAGGGGTATTTGACCTATGGCTACACCTTC. This sequence encodes CASSPGQGYLTYGYTF.

V usage is TRBV12-3 or TRBV12-4 and J usage is TRBJ1-5; D gene uncertain. The length of the CDR3 is 14 residues. The V end was cut by 8 bases, the J end by 2 bases, with 13 bases between. The CDR3 protein is CASALSHGNQPQHF. The DNA for the CDR3 is TGTGCCAGCGCCCTTTCCCATGGCAATCAGCCCCAGCATTTT.

The chain joins TRBV30 to TRBJ2-1, with D unresolved. The CDR3 is 13 amino acids. The V gene lost 1 base and the J gene lost 10 bases, with 14 bases spanning the gap. Germline CDR1 and CDR2: GTSNPN and SVGIG (reference sequence). The CDR3 sequence is CAWSGVSGYEQFF. The CDR3 nucleotides read TGTGCCTGGAGTGGGGTTTCCGGGTACGAGCAGTTCTTC. The variable domain in full, with the rest retrieved from reference TRBV30 and TRBJ2-1, is SQTIHQWPATLVQPVGSPLSLECTVEGTSNPNLYWYRQAAGRGLQLLFYSVGIGQISSEVPQNLSASRPQDRQFILSSKKLLLSDSGFYLCAWSGVSGYEQFFGPGTRLTVL.

The V call is TRBV7-2, the J call TRBJ1-5; weak D call: TRBD1 (6 bases). Germline values: CDR1 SGHTA, CDR2 FQGNSA. This CDR3 is 14 amino acids long. Trimming pared 4 bases from V and 5 bases from J, leaving 12 bases between. The CDR3 loop is CASSSGEGDQPQHF. CDR3 sequence (DNA): TGTGCCAGCAGCTCAGGGGAGGGCGATCAGCCCCAGCATTTT.

The chain has TRBV12-3 or TRBV12-4 and TRBJ1-1; no firm D call. V lost 3 bases and J 13 bases, leaving 18 bases between the germline ends. The CDR3 spans 13 residues. DNA for the CDR3: TGTGCCAGCAGTTTGGCCTCGGGAATTTCTGGTTTCTTT. It translates to CASSLASGISGFF.

V usage is TRBV18 and J usage is TRBJ2-7; no clear D gene. Per the germline V gene, CDR1 is KGHSH and CDR2 is LQKENI. CDR3 length equals 14 residues. Trimming shortened V by 5 bases and J by 3 bases, and 14 bases separated the two germline ends. CDR3 residues: CASSTAGESYEQYV. The CDR3 DNA reads as TGTGCCAGCTCAACGGCAGGAGAGAGCTACGAGCAGTACGTC.

This rearrangement joins TRBV6-2 or TRBV6-3 to TRBJ2-7, with D possibly TRBD2 on 6 matching bases. The CDR3 consists of 13 residues. V lost 5 bases and J 5 bases, leaving 13 bases between the germline ends. Germline loops: CDR1 MNHEY, CDR2 SVGEGT. This CDR3 reads CASSTNTGDEQYV. CDR3 coding DNA: TGTGCCAGCAGTACTAACACGGGAGACGAGCAGTACGTC.

The chain links TRBV3-1 to TRBJ1-1; the match to TRBD1 covers 7 bases. Germline values: CDR1 LGHDT, CDR2 YNNKEL (reference sequence). The V segment lost 3 bases and the J segment 4 bases; nucleotides outside the gene matches: 5. The CDR3 runs 14 residues. DNA of the CDR3: TGTGCCAGCAGCCATCGACAGGGAGGCACTGAAGCTTTCTTT. Its translation: CASSHRQGGTEAFF.

The rearrangement joins TRBV18 to TRBJ1-6; D not resolved. From germline, CDR1 is KGHSH and CDR2 LQKENI. The V end lost 8 bases, the J end lost 8 bases, and 16 bases lay between the germline ends. The CDR3 totals 14 residues. Written as DNA, the CDR3 is TGTGCCAGCCAACAACGGACCTGGGATTCACCCCTCCACTTT. Translating gives CASQQRTWDSPLHF.

J is TRBJ1-1 and V is TRBV30, with TRBD1 as a possible D gene (6 bases). The CDR3 has 14 residues. V lost 5 bases and J lost 7, with 20 bases in between. CDR1 GTSNPN and CDR2 SVGIG come from the germline V gene (reference sequence). The CDR3 nucleotides are TGTGCCTGGGGTGCGGGGGGGCGCCCGGTTGAAGCTTTCTTT. Its translation is CAWGAGGRPVEAFF. The variable domain in full, with the rest retrieved from reference TRBV30 and TRBJ1-1, is SQTIHQWPATLVQPVGSPLSLECTVEGTSNPNLYWYRQAAGRGLQLLFYSVGIGQISSEVPQNLSASRPQDRQFILSSKKLLLSDSGFYLCAWGAGGRPVEAFFGQGTRLTVV.

The chain links TRBV5-6 to TRBJ2-1; D is possibly TRBD2 (7 bases). The length of the CDR3 is 16 residues. From germline, CDR1 is SGHDT and CDR2 YYEEEE. The V and J ends lost 3 bases and 4 bases respectively, with 17 bases between them. CDR3 amino acids: CASSSTGEGGYNEQFF. CDR3 in DNA: TGTGCCAGCAGCTCCACCGGGGAGGGGGGTTACAATGAGCAGTTCTTC.

The chain carries TRBV3-1 and TRBJ2-1; D could derive from TRBD1 or TRBD2 (5 bases each). Trimming removed 1 base at V and 6 bases at J, with 13 bases between. Germline CDR1 and CDR2: LGHDT and YNNKEL (reference sequence). The CDR3 has 15 amino acids. CDR3 bases: TGTGCCAGCAGCCAAGCGGGACGTCCCACCAATGAGCAGTTCTTC. This gives the protein CASSQAGRPTNEQFF.